This T cell receptor (beta chain) emerged from a study of blood T cell repertoires in COVID-19. Study background: The origin of the acute and convalescent COVID-19 samples was the United States, Italy and Spain. From T cells, B-cell-depleted T cells, or PBMCs came the material, which was cDNA or gDNA.

This CDR3 is built from 11 residues. Deletions cut 4 bases from V and 6 bases from J, with 9 bases between. The germline CDR1 and CDR2 sequences are SQVTM and ANQGSEA. As processed by the authors: The authors estimated nucleated cell counts from reference gene primer amplification. Data came from immunoSEQ multiplex PCR; TCRdb stores just in-frame clones and leaves some out. V and J calls and clone size are given by that table; D and trimming were obtained from the DNA. The top ten hold 13% of the sample, which has around 80,000 clones, 70% to 85% seen once. The chain uses TRBV29-1 and TRBJ1-2; a possible D gene is TRBD1 (6 bases). The TCR originated in a human donor in a cohort sampled during active COVID-19. The sequenced material came from peripheral blood. CDR3 DNA sequence: TGCAGCGTTGGGTACAGGGATGGCTACACCTTC. It specifies CSVGYRDGYTF.